This T cell receptor (beta chain) emerged from a study of T-cell memory formation after mild COVID-19. Germline CDR1 reads DFQATT; CDR2 reads SNEGSKA (reference sequence). The ends were cut back, 6 bases at V and 5 bases at J, with 9 bases in the middle. This CDR3 has 11 amino acids. The 5'RACE method, run with constant-segment primers, produced TCR alpha and TCR beta cDNA libraries (carrying sample barcodes and UMIs). TCRdb processed the 5' RACE reads anew with MiXCR; each CDR3 protein has one entry. The sample shows 110,000 or so distinct CDR3 sequences, about a sixth of them seen only once. Sequencing was carried out using PBMCs or a T cell subset sorted from them (not recorded which). The chain combines TRBV20-1 with TRBJ2-3; D unclear. The TCR was taken from a man younger than 30 who had mild COVID-19 (a few samples of this study predate the infection). Cell type and time point are not known. DNA for the CDR3: TGCAGTGCCGTATTAGGAGATACGCAGTATTTT. This codes for CSAVLGDTQYF.